The 32 T cell receptor beta chains given below trace back to one sample, sequenced in a study of blood T cell repertoires in COVID-19. Measured with immunoSEQ multiplex PCR; TCRdb has only the in-frame clones, and not every one. Among 35,000 to 55,000 clones listed, nearly 90% were seen once. Material for sequencing was peripheral blood. These TCRs come from a man in his fifties with active COVID-19.

Here the CDR3 DNA reads TGCGCCAGCAGCGAGACAGGGAACACCGGGGAGCTGTTTTTT. It encodes CASSETGNTGELFF. The chain joins TRBV5-1 to TRBJ2-2, with D possibly being TRBD1 (6 bases). The V end was cut by 4 bases, the J end by 1 base, with 8 bases between. Germline CDR1 is SGHRS and CDR2 is YFSETQ. This CDR3 is built from 14 residues.

This clone has just one count. The rearrangement joins TRBV5-1 to TRBJ2-5; 7 bases are a match to TRBD2. Per the germline V gene, CDR1 is SGHRS and CDR2 is YFSETQ. V lost 0 bases and J lost 1; bases outside the gene matches: 3. The CDR3 has 15 residues. The CDR3 here is CASSLGGLSQETQYF. CDR3 bases: TGCGCCAGCAGCTTGGGGGGACTAAGCCAAGAGACCCAGTACTTC.

J is TRBJ2-4 and V is TRBV5-6; D is unclear. Trimming shortened V by 0 bases and J by 7 bases, and 5 bases separated the two germline ends. Looked up from germline, CDR1 is SGHDT and CDR2 is YYEEEE. The CDR3 totals 12 residues. This CDR3 is CASSLGTNIQYF. CDR3 bases: TGTGCCAGCAGCTTGGGAACTAACATTCAGTACTTC.

V usage is TRBV4-3 and J usage is TRBJ1-2; 9 bases are a match to TRBD1. Trimming took 4 bases from V and 7 from J; bases not matched to a gene: 13. The CDR3 has 16 residues. CDR1 and CDR2 from the germline V gene are LGHNA and YSLEER. This CDR3 reads CASSLYTGTGNRGYTF. CDR3 coding DNA: TGCGCCAGCAGCCTATATACCGGGACAGGGAATCGTGGCTACACCTTC.

This sequence joins TRBV27 and TRBJ1-3; 9 nucleotides agree with TRBD1. The CDR3 runs 17 residues. CDR1 is MNHEY and CDR2 is SMNVEV in the germline V gene (reference sequence). The V segment lost 0 bases and the J segment 4 bases; nucleotides outside the gene matches: 7. Here the CDR3 DNA reads TGTGCCAGCAGTTTATCGTCCTCGGGACAGGGAGGAAACACCATATATTTT. Amino acid sequence: CASSLSSSGQGGNTIYF.

The V gene is TRBV6-5, the J gene TRBJ1-1; 11 bases fit TRBD1. CDR1 MNHEY and CDR2 SVGAGI come from the germline V gene. Losses at the gene ends were 7 bases for V and 10 bases for J; bases not matched to a gene: 11. CDR3 length equals 14 residues. DNA for the CDR3: TGTGCCAGCATTCCCCGGACAGGGGGCGCGGGAGCTTTCTTT. This codes for CASIPRTGGAGAFF.

The chain joins TRBV2 to TRBJ1-6, with D maybe TRBD1 (5 bases). This CDR3 is 14 amino acids long. Germline V lookup: CDR1 SNHLY, CDR2 FYNNEI. Trimming pared 3 bases from V and 7 bases from J, leaving 10 bases between. CDR3 DNA sequence: TGTGCCAGCAGTGACAGGGTCAGGAATTCACCCCTCCACTTT. This codes for CASSDRVRNSPLHF.

This clone was seen only a few times. The chain has TRBV5-1 and TRBJ2-7; 9 nucleotides agree with TRBD1. Trimming cost V 4 bases and J 4 bases; bases outside gene matches: 9. This CDR3 contains 15 residues. Germline V gives CDR1 SGHRS, CDR2 YFSETQ. CDR3 sequence reads: CASSRNTGGGYEQYF. CDR3 coding DNA: TGCGCCAGCAGCCGAAACACAGGGGGCGGGTACGAGCAGTACTTC.

The chain links TRBV9 to TRBJ1-1; the match to TRBD1 covers 7 bases. Trimming cost V 2 bases and J 0 bases; bases outside gene matches: 7. This CDR3 comprises 16 residues. Germline assignment: CDR1 SGDLS and CDR2 YYNGEE. The CDR3 spells CASSVGTVIMNTEAFF. CDR3 in DNA: TGTGCCAGCAGCGTCGGGACAGTGATCATGAACACTGAAGCTTTCTTT.

The rearrangement links TRBV7-8 to TRBJ2-3; tentatively, D is TRBD1 (5 bases). V gave up 5 bases and J gave up 5 bases, with 11 bases separating them. Looked up from germline, CDR1 is SGHVS and CDR2 is FQNEAQ. This CDR3 region has 13 residues. The CDR3 nucleotides are TGTGCCAGCAGCGGAATGGGGCAAGATACGCAGTATTTT. Translated, it gives CASSGMGQDTQYF.

The chain combines TRBV6-5 with TRBJ1-2, with D possibly matching TRBD1 (5 bases). CDR1 and CDR2 from the germline V gene are MNHEY and SVGAGI. The V end lost 3 bases, the J end lost 13 bases, and 21 bases lay between the germline ends. The length of the CDR3 is 14 residues. The CDR3 here is CASSYSGGRGGGTF. The CDR3 DNA follows: TGTGCCAGCAGTTATAGTGGGGGAAGGGGAGGAGGCACCTTC.

V and J are TRBV6-4 and TRBJ1-1; 8 positions agree with TRBD1. This CDR3 spans 15 amino acids. Germline V gene data show CDR1 as MRHNA and CDR2 as SNTAGT. V lost 6 bases and J lost 0; bases outside the gene matches: 6. Written as DNA, the CDR3 is TGTGCCAGCAGGCCGACAGGGGCTTTGAACACTGAAGCTTTCTTT. The encoded protein is CASRPTGALNTEAFF.

This sequence joins TRBV2 and TRBJ1-1; 7 bases fit TRBD1. The J segment lost 0 bases and the V segment lost 5 bases, leaving 3 bases of the junction unmatched. Germline V gene data show CDR1 as SNHLY and CDR2 as FYNNEI. This CDR3 is 14 amino acids long. CDR3 nucleotides: TGTGCCAGCAGTCTTGGACAGGTGAACACTGAAGCTTTCTTT. This codes for CASSLGQVNTEAFF.

The V and J genes are TRBV9 and TRBJ1-2; no clear D. V was pared by 5 bases and J by 2 bases, with 4 bases between. The CDR3 runs to 11 residues. Germline assignment: CDR1 SGDLS and CDR2 YYNGEE. The CDR3 DNA is TGTGCCAGCAGTGGCAACTATGGCTACACCTTC. Amino acid sequence: CASSGNYGYTF.

The V gene is TRBV6-6, the J gene TRBJ1-5; weak D call: TRBD1 (6 bases). This CDR3 comprises 14 residues. Germline V gene lookup returns CDR1 MNHNY and CDR2 SVGAGI (reference sequence). Trimming stripped 6 bases from V and 3 bases from J, with 12 bases between. The CDR3 DNA follows: TGTGCCAGCAGCTTACGGACAGCCAATCAGCCCCAGCATTTT. Protein sequence: CASSLRTANQPQHF.

The rearrangement links TRBV5-1 to TRBJ1-3; D uncertain. The CDR3 is made up of 16 amino acids. V lost 4 bases and J 0 bases, leaving 14 bases between the germline ends. CDR1 is SGHRS, CDR2 YFSETQ, per germline. The CDR3 DNA is TGCGCCAGCAGCCTCTACGCCCAGGACTCTGGAAACACCATATATTTT. It specifies CASSLYAQDSGNTIYF.

The J gene is TRBJ2-1, the V gene TRBV5-1; 9 bases align to TRBD1. The V and J ends lost 4 bases and 9 bases, in that order; junction bases with no gene match: 14. The CDR3 has 16 residues. Looked up from germline, CDR1 is SGHRS and CDR2 is YFSETQ. The CDR3 spells CASSPGQGLSGAEQFF. The CDR3 bases are TGCGCCAGCAGCCCAGGACAGGGGTTGAGCGGAGCTGAGCAGTTCTTC.

The rearrangement uses TRBV18 and TRBJ2-7; perhaps TRBD1 as D (5 bases). The CDR3 length is 14 residues. Trimming removed 3 bases at V and 3 bases at J, with 12 bases between. Germline-derived CDR1 and CDR2 are KGHSH and LQKENI. CDR3 sequence: CASSPSSGFYEQYF. The CDR3 nucleotides are TGTGCCAGCTCACCGTCCTCAGGGTTCTACGAGCAGTACTTC.

The chain uses TRBV27 and TRBJ1-2; D gene uncertain. The germline V gene has CDR1 MNHEY and CDR2 SMNVEV (reference sequence). Trimming pared 6 bases from V and 0 bases from J, leaving 11 bases between. The CDR3 runs to 14 residues. CDR3 sequence reads: CASSPRNSNYGYTF. CDR3 in DNA: TGTGCCAGCAGCCCGAGGAATTCTAACTATGGCTACACCTTC.

In its sample, this clone was seen once. The rearrangement uses TRBV7-2 and TRBJ2-5; possibly TRBD2 for D (7 bases). The V gene's germline CDR1 is SGHTA and CDR2 FQGNSA. The V end lost 1 base, the J end lost 5 bases, and 11 bases lay between the germline ends. The CDR3 spans 14 residues. This chain's CDR3 is CASSLGGGRETQYF. CDR3 sequence (DNA): TGTGCCAGCAGCTTAGGGGGGGGCCGGGAGACCCAGTACTTC.

The genes are TRBV29-1 and TRBJ1-1; TRBD1 matches 11 bases. Per the germline V gene, CDR1 is SQVTM and CDR2 is ANQGSEA. The CDR3 is made up of 17 amino acids. The V gene end was trimmed by 6 bases and the J gene end by 2 bases; junction bases not matched to a gene: 14. The CDR3 sequence is CSVLGTGGFPSNTEAFF. The CDR3 DNA reads TGCAGCGTCCTGGGGACAGGGGGGTTTCCTAGCAACACTGAAGCTTTCTTT.

The CDR3 sequence is CASSPTYSNEKLFF. The CDR3 nucleotides read TGTGCCAGCAGCCCAACCTATAGTAATGAAAAACTGTTTTTT. J is TRBJ1-4 and V is TRBV3-1 (or the pseudogene TRBV3-2); no firm D call. The CDR3 is made up of 14 amino acids. Deletions cut 4 bases from V and 4 bases from J, with 10 bases between. Per the germline V gene, CDR1 is LGHDT and CDR2 is YNNKEL (reference sequence).

The chain is built from TRBV5-6 and TRBJ2-3; 7 bases fit TRBD2. Trimming took 2 bases from V and 4 from J; bases not matched to a gene: 4. The CDR3 consists of 14 residues. The germline gives CDR1 SGHDT, CDR2 YYEEEE. CDR3 loop: CASSFGGNADTQYF. CDR3 sequence (DNA): TGTGCCAGCAGCTTCGGGGGGAACGCAGATACGCAGTATTTT.

The chain has TRBV7-9 and TRBJ1-3; TRBD1 is a possible D gene (5 bases). The CDR3 covers 12 residues. The V gene's germline CDR1 is SEHNR and CDR2 FQNEAQ (reference sequence). V gave up 5 bases and J gave up 8 bases, with 10 bases separating them. The CDR3 region is CASSRGGDTIYF. CDR3 coding DNA: TGTGCCAGCAGCCGCGGGGGGGACACCATATATTTT. Variable domain in full (rest from reference TRBV7-9 and TRBJ1-3): DTGVSQNPRHKITKRGQNVTFRCDPISEHNRLYWYRQTLGQGPEFLTYFQNEAQLEKSRLLSDRFSAERPKGSFSTLEIQRTEQGDSAMYLCASSRGGDTIYFGEGSWLTVV.

The gene calls are TRBV7-2 and TRBJ1-2, with no clear D. V was clipped by 4 bases and J by 8 bases, with 17 bases between them. CDR1 SGHTA and CDR2 FQGNSA come from the germline V gene. The CDR3 sequence is 14 residues long. The CDR3 sequence is CASSSYVSRGGYTF. DNA for the CDR3: TGTGCCAGCAGCTCCTACGTCTCGAGAGGAGGCTACACCTTC.

The table lists this clone with a count of one. The rearrangement joins TRBV18 to TRBJ1-2; TRBD1 aligns across 7 bases. Germline V gives CDR1 KGHSH, CDR2 LQKENI. With 6 bases clipped from V and 5 bases from J, the junction kept 12 bases outside the gene matches. This CDR3 has 15 residues. The CDR3 loop is CASSSDRSAGYGYTF. In DNA form, the CDR3 reads TGTGCCAGCTCGTCGGACAGGTCCGCGGGGTATGGCTACACCTTC.

This clone occurred once. This chain's CDR3 is CASSQDQGQGNTIYF. CDR3 coding DNA: TGTGCCAGCAGCCAAGATCAGGGACAGGGAAACACCATATATTTT. This chain connects TRBV3-1 (or the pseudogene TRBV3-2) to TRBJ1-3; 7 nucleotides line up with TRBD1. Per the germline V gene, CDR1 is LGHDT and CDR2 is YNNKEL (reference sequence). J was trimmed by 4 bases and V by 0 bases; bases with no gene match: 3. This CDR3 region has 15 residues.

A note on this clone: The limits of the CDR3 on the DNA are not certain, so only TCRdb's listed CDR3 is given. V and J are TRBV4-3 and TRBJ2-1; the D call TRBD2 from the table was never checked on the DNA. With termini counted, the CDR3 has 16 amino acids. In germline, CDR1 is LGHNA, CDR2 YSLEER. CDR3 protein: CASSQVASGAKRDEFF.

V is TRBV28 and J is TRBJ1-1; D is possibly TRBD1 (6 bases). Germline V gene sequence: CDR1 MDHEN, CDR2 SYDVKM. Trimming cost V 5 bases and J 4 bases, with 20 bases left between them. The CDR3 loop spans 16 amino acids. CDR3 in amino acids: CASSPPQGRGRTEAFF. CDR3 in DNA: TGTGCCAGCAGTCCTCCCCAGGGGAGGGGTCGCACTGAAGCTTTCTTT.

This sequence joins TRBV27 and TRBJ1-2, with D hard to call. The CDR3 length is 13 residues. CDR1 and CDR2 (germline): MNHEY, SMNVEV (reference sequence). Trimming pared 5 bases from V and 12 bases from J, leaving 19 bases between. The CDR3 is CASSPLSRGVHTF. Written as DNA, the CDR3 is TGTGCCAGCAGTCCCCTCTCCCGCGGCGTCCACACCTTC.

The chain links TRBV19 to TRBJ1-4; no clear D gene. The CDR3 runs to 14 residues. Germline values: CDR1 LNHDA, CDR2 SQIVND (reference sequence). V was shortened by 3 bases and J by 7 bases, with 12 bases between the two germline ends. CDR3 in amino acids: CASSMGRTFEKLFF. CDR3 bases: TGTGCCAGTAGTATGGGGAGGACTTTTGAAAAACTGTTTTTT.

This clone was observed a single time. V usage is TRBV11-2 and J usage is TRBJ1-5; 8 bases are shared with TRBD1. CDR1 is SGHAT, CDR2 FQNNGV, per germline. J was trimmed by 7 bases and V by 5 bases; bases with no gene match: 10. The CDR3 contains 15 residues. In DNA, the CDR3 is TGTGCCAGCAGCCCTCAGACAGGGGTGGGCCAGCCCCAGCATTTT. It yields the protein CASSPQTGVGQPQHF.